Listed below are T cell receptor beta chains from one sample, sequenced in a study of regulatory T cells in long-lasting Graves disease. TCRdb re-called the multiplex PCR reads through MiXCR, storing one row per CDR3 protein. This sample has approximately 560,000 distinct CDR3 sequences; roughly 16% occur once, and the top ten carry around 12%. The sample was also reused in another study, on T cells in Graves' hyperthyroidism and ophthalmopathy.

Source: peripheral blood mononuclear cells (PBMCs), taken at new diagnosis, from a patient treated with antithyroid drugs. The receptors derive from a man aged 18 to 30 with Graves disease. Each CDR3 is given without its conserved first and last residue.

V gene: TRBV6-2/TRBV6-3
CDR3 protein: ASSPLADYNEQF

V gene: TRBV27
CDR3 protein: ASSYSLADTNSPLH

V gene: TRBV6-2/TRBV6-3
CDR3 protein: ASRTGLVTGYT

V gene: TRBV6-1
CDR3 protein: ASSVDTWTGSYEQY

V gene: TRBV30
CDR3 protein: AWSSGREGDEF

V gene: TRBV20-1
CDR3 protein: SARPGTSNIFTYNEQF

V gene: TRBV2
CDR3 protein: ASSEASYGTATEAF

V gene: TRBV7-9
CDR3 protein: ASSLMDMNTEAF

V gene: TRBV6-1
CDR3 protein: ASSTPRDQAYSLAKNIQY

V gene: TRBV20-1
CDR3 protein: SASSGSEETQY

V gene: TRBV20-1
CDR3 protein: SVSGGRTTDTQY

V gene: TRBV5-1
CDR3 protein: ASSLESGPSYEQY

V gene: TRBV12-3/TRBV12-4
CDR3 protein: ASSLGLAGGPWETQY

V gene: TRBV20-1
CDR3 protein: SLQGRQEFSNQPQH

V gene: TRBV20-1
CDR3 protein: SASPVRLAEQDTQY

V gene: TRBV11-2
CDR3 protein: ASSWNSGTGADTQY

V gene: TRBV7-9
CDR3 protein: ASSLVSSGAYEQY

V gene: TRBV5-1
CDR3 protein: ASAGGTSGYNEQF

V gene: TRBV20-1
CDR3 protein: SAIRTARPQETQY

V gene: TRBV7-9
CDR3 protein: ASSATGDEKLF

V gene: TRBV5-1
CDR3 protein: ASSLMGTGNYGYT

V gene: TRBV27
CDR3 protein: ASSRTGDFTEAF

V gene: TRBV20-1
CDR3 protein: SGEVASGGSTDTQY

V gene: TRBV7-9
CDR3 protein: ASSPRWGENTEAF

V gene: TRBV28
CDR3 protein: ASSLGLVVKTQY

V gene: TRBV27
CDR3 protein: ASSQTGTGDGYT

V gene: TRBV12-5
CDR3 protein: ASGLVKRPPRETQY

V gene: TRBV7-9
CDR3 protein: ASTPTSGRTDMQY

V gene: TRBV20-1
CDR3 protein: SARALLGGYT

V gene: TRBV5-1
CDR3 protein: ASSFLQGFEAF

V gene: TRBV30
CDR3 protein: AWSRGSANNEKLF

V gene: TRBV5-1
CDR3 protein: ASSIRDIGLSEETQY

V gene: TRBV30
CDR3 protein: AWTVEGRGAYEQY

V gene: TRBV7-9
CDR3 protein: ASSLKGNNEQF

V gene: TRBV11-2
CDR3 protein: ASSLALGTAQETQY

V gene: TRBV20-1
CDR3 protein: SASKLGLAGGVIYNEQF

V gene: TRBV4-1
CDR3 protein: ASSQGDFPSREQY

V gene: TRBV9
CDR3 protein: ASSVARDSHYGYT

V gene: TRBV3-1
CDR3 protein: ASRKGRGTDTQY

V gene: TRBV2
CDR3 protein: ASSVWGRSGTDTQY

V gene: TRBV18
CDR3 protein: ASSAGIGGSNQPQH

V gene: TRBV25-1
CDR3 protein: ASSPPRDRMGNQPQH

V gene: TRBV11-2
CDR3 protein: ASSLARMNTEAF

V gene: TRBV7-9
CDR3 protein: ASRRDGDTQY

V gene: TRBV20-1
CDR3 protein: SPLRSYEQY

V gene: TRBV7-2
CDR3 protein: ASSLRRPYNEQF

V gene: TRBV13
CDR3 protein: ASSFEDGQDYNEQF